Listed below are T cell receptor beta chains from one sample, sequenced in a study of beta chain features in type 1 diabetes. Clones were sequenced by immunoSEQ multiplex PCR, and TCRdb holds only the in-frame ones, with some missing. The sample includes about 700,000 clones, 13% of them seen just once. The sample taken for sequencing was naive CD4+ T cells from blood. These receptors came from a man younger than 35 with type 1 diabetes. The CDR3 runs from the conserved cysteine through the conserved F or W. The D gene is left open where the match is weak. Rows may omit the clone size; those that give it use once, few, many or a size class.

v_call: TRBV6-6; d_call: NA; clone_size: few; j_call: TRBJ2-3; cdr3_aa: CASSSFTDTQYF; cdr3_nt: TGTGCCAGCAGTTCCTTCACAGATACGCAGTATTTT
v_call: TRBV15; d_call: TRBD1; clone_size: NA; j_call: TRBJ2-7; cdr3_aa: CATSRVDRDEQYF; cdr3_nt: TGTGCCACCAGCAGAGTCGACAGGGACGAGCAGTACTTC
v_call: TRBV4-1; d_call: NA; clone_size: NA; j_call: TRBJ2-2; cdr3_aa: CASSQGQLGGELFF; cdr3_nt: TGCGCCAGCAGCCAAGGACAGCTTGGCGGGGAGCTGTTTTTT
v_call: TRBV7-9; d_call: NA; clone_size: NA; j_call: TRBJ1-5; cdr3_aa: CASSLLGVGQPQHF; cdr3_nt: TGTGCCAGCAGCTTACTGGGGGTAGGCCAGCCCCAGCATTTT
v_call: TRBV7-8; d_call: NA; clone_size: NA; j_call: TRBJ1-2; cdr3_aa: CASSRYSRNYGYTF; cdr3_nt: TGTGCCAGCAGCCGTTACAGCAGAAACTATGGCTACACCTTC
v_call: TRBV7-9; d_call: NA; clone_size: few; j_call: TRBJ2-7; cdr3_aa: CATSFRGDEQYF; cdr3_nt: TGTGCCACCTCCTTCAGGGGGGACGAGCAGTACTTC
v_call: TRBV10-1; d_call: NA; clone_size: few; j_call: TRBJ1-6; cdr3_aa: CASSPGHTDSPLHF; cdr3_nt: TGCGCCAGCAGTCCAGGTCATACGGATTCACCCCTCCACTTT
v_call: TRBV5-1; d_call: TRBD1; clone_size: NA; j_call: TRBJ2-3; cdr3_aa: CASSHPGGADTQYF; cdr3_nt: TGCGCCAGCAGCCATCCAGGGGGCGCGGATACGCAGTATTTT
v_call: TRBV7-2; d_call: TRBD1; clone_size: NA; j_call: TRBJ2-5; cdr3_aa: CASSLVGTGYQETQYF; cdr3_nt: TGTGCCAGCAGCTTAGTTGGGACAGGGTATCAAGAGACCCAGTACTTC
v_call: TRBV11-2; d_call: TRBD2; clone_size: NA; j_call: TRBJ2-2; cdr3_aa: CASSLVAGGTGELFF; cdr3_nt: TGTGCCAGCAGCTTGGTCGCGGGAGGTACCGGGGAGCTGTTTTTT
v_call: TRBV19; d_call: TRBD1; clone_size: few; j_call: TRBJ2-5; cdr3_aa: CASSIGDRGPGETQYF; cdr3_nt: TGTGCCAGTAGTATCGGGGACAGGGGGCCGGGAGAGACCCAGTACTTC
v_call: TRBV27; d_call: TRBD1; clone_size: few; j_call: TRBJ2-7; cdr3_aa: CASRTGTGPTGEQYF; cdr3_nt: TGTGCCAGCAGGACCGGGACAGGGCCCACCGGGGAGCAGTACTTC
v_call: TRBV14; d_call: TRBD2; clone_size: few; j_call: TRBJ2-1; cdr3_aa: CASGTAGLYNEQFF; cdr3_nt: TGTGCCAGCGGTACAGCGGGGCTTTACAATGAGCAGTTCTTC
v_call: TRBV19; d_call: NA; clone_size: NA; j_call: TRBJ1-2; cdr3_aa: CASGDRLYGYTF; cdr3_nt: TGTGCCAGCGGGGACCGCCTCTATGGCTACACCTTC
v_call: TRBV5-4; d_call: NA; clone_size: NA; j_call: TRBJ1-1; cdr3_aa: CASSAARALGTEAFF; cdr3_nt: TGTGCCAGCAGCGCCGCCAGGGCTCTGGGCACTGAAGCTTTCTTT
v_call: TRBV6-6; d_call: NA; clone_size: NA; j_call: TRBJ1-1; cdr3_aa: CASRASGAGNTEAFF; cdr3_nt: TGTGCCAGCAGAGCCTCCGGGGCTGGGAACACTGAAGCTTTCTTT
v_call: TRBV29-1; d_call: NA; clone_size: few; j_call: TRBJ1-2; cdr3_aa: CSVEEGDFWGGGYTF; cdr3_nt: TGCAGCGTTGAAGAGGGAGACTTTTGGGGAGGTGGCTACACCTTC
v_call: TRBV18; d_call: NA; clone_size: few; j_call: TRBJ1-5; cdr3_aa: CASSPGNQPQHF; cdr3_nt: TGTGCCAGCTCACCAGGCAATCAGCCCCAGCATTTT
v_call: TRBV5-6; d_call: NA; clone_size: NA; j_call: TRBJ2-1; cdr3_aa: CASSSYNEQFF; cdr3_nt: TGTGCCAGCAGCTCGTACAATGAGCAGTTCTTC
v_call: TRBV9; d_call: TRBD1; clone_size: NA; j_call: TRBJ2-1; cdr3_aa: CASSAYGAGTGTGDEQFF; cdr3_nt: TGTGCCAGCAGCGCGTACGGAGCCGGGACAGGGACCGGGGATGAGCAGTTCTTC
v_call: TRBV7-3; d_call: TRBD2; clone_size: NA; j_call: TRBJ2-5; cdr3_aa: CASSLQERGLQETQYF; cdr3_nt: TGTGCCAGCAGCCTCCAGGAGCGGGGACTACAAGAGACCCAGTACTTC
v_call: TRBV7-9; d_call: NA; clone_size: few; j_call: TRBJ1-1; cdr3_aa: CASSPQMINTEAFF; cdr3_nt: TGTGCCAGCAGCCCCCAGATGATTAACACTGAAGCTTTCTTT
v_call: TRBV30; d_call: NA; clone_size: NA; j_call: TRBJ1-2; cdr3_aa: CAWSVWRGGYTF; cdr3_nt: TGTGCCTGGAGTGTCTGGCGCGGTGGCTACACCTTC
v_call: TRBV7-8; d_call: NA; clone_size: NA; j_call: TRBJ1-1; cdr3_aa: CASSLVHGNTEAFF; cdr3_nt: TGTGCCAGCAGCTTAGTACACGGGAACACTGAAGCTTTCTTT
v_call: TRBV14; d_call: NA; clone_size: few; j_call: TRBJ2-2; cdr3_aa: CASSPIPGVTGELFF; cdr3_nt: TGTGCCAGCAGCCCTATTCCGGGGGTCACCGGGGAGCTGTTTTTT
v_call: TRBV7-2; d_call: NA; clone_size: NA; j_call: TRBJ2-5; cdr3_aa: CASSFYRDSETQYF; cdr3_nt: TGTGCCAGCAGCTTCTACAGGGATTCGGAGACCCAGTACTTC
v_call: TRBV18; d_call: TRBD2; clone_size: NA; j_call: TRBJ2-4; cdr3_aa: CASSPGEGAKNIQYF; cdr3_nt: TGTGCCAGCTCTCCCGGGGAGGGGGCCAAAAACATTCAGTACTTC
v_call: TRBV28; d_call: TRBD1; clone_size: NA; j_call: TRBJ2-7; cdr3_aa: CASSRPGTGSDEQYF; cdr3_nt: TGTGCCAGCAGTCGACCCGGGACAGGGAGCGACGAGCAGTACTTC
v_call: TRBV6-1; d_call: NA; clone_size: few; j_call: TRBJ2-7; cdr3_aa: CASSEAPQVVAYEQYF; cdr3_nt: TGTGCCAGCAGTGAAGCACCACAGGTGGTGGCCTACGAGCAGTACTTC
v_call: TRBV14; d_call: NA; clone_size: few; j_call: TRBJ1-2; cdr3_aa: CASSQGRGANYGYTF; cdr3_nt: TGTGCCAGCAGCCAAGGGAGGGGGGCCAACTATGGCTACACCTTC
v_call: TRBV7-9; d_call: TRBD2; clone_size: NA; j_call: TRBJ2-3; cdr3_aa: CASSLRTGLAGDDTQYF; cdr3_nt: TGTGCCAGCAGCCTCAGAACCGGACTAGCGGGAGACGATACGCAGTATTTT
v_call: TRBV5-4; d_call: NA; clone_size: NA; j_call: TRBJ1-4; cdr3_aa: CASSLTATNEKLFF; cdr3_nt: TGTGCCAGCAGCTTGACTGCAACTAATGAAAAACTGTTTTTT
v_call: TRBV27; d_call: NA; clone_size: NA; j_call: TRBJ2-3; cdr3_aa: CASTRADTQYF; cdr3_nt: TGTGCCAGCACCCGGGCAGATACGCAGTATTTT
v_call: TRBV27; d_call: NA; clone_size: few; j_call: TRBJ1-1; cdr3_aa: CASSLMLGREAFF; cdr3_nt: TGTGCCAGCAGTTTAATGCTCGGTCGAGAAGCTTTCTTT
v_call: TRBV9; d_call: TRBD1; clone_size: few; j_call: TRBJ2-7; cdr3_aa: CASSAQGQGPYEQYF; cdr3_nt: TGTGCCAGCAGCGCCCAGGGACAGGGCCCTTACGAGCAGTACTTC
v_call: TRBV7-9; d_call: NA; clone_size: few; j_call: TRBJ2-7; cdr3_aa: CASSGLGGTEQYF; cdr3_nt: TGTGCCAGCAGCGGACTCGGAGGGACCGAGCAGTACTTC
v_call: TRBV5-1; d_call: TRBD1; clone_size: NA; j_call: TRBJ2-7; cdr3_aa: CASSSPGTGKSEQYF; cdr3_nt: TGCGCCAGCAGCTCACCCGGGACAGGGAAATCCGAGCAGTACTTC
v_call: TRBV2; d_call: NA; clone_size: few; j_call: TRBJ2-7; cdr3_aa: CASSEPLYEQYF; cdr3_nt: TGTGCCAGCAGTGAACCTCTCTACGAGCAGTACTTC
v_call: TRBV7-2; d_call: NA; clone_size: NA; j_call: TRBJ2-2; cdr3_aa: CASSAGTDSPGELFF; cdr3_nt: TGTGCCAGCAGCGCGGGGACGGATTCCCCCGGGGAGCTGTTTTTT
v_call: TRBV5-8; d_call: NA; clone_size: NA; j_call: TRBJ1-3; cdr3_aa: CGEVPANSGNTIYF; cdr3_nt: TGTGGGGAAGTGCCGGCCAACTCTGGAAACACCATATATTTT
v_call: TRBV30; d_call: NA; clone_size: few; j_call: TRBJ1-6; cdr3_aa: CAWSAADNSPLHF; cdr3_nt: TGTGCCTGGAGTGCGGCAGATAATTCACCCCTCCACTTT
v_call: TRBV11-3; d_call: TRBD2; clone_size: NA; j_call: TRBJ2-3; cdr3_aa: CASSLGLAGGLDTQYF; cdr3_nt: TGTGCCAGCAGCTTAGGACTAGCGGGGGGGCTTGATACGCAGTATTTT
v_call: TRBV6-6; d_call: NA; clone_size: few; j_call: TRBJ1-1; cdr3_aa: CASSYSTGASTEAFF; cdr3_nt: TGTGCCAGCAGTTACTCGACCGGGGCTAGCACTGAAGCTTTCTTT
v_call: TRBV7-9; d_call: NA; clone_size: NA; j_call: TRBJ1-2; cdr3_aa: CASSPEGTVVGYTF; cdr3_nt: TGTGCCAGCAGCCCGGAAGGGACCGTGGTTGGCTACACCTTC
v_call: TRBV5-4; d_call: TRBD2; clone_size: few; j_call: TRBJ2-3; cdr3_aa: CASSSPGGTSTDTQYF; cdr3_nt: TGTGCCAGCAGTTCCCCGGGGGGGACTAGCACAGATACGCAGTATTTT
v_call: TRBV2; d_call: NA; clone_size: NA; j_call: TRBJ1-1; cdr3_aa: CASSDVGVTEAFF; cdr3_nt: TGTGCCAGCAGTGATGTCGGGGTTACTGAAGCTTTCTTT
v_call: TRBV30; d_call: TRBD2; clone_size: NA; j_call: TRBJ2-2; cdr3_aa: CAWRPGSGVELFF; cdr3_nt: TGTGCCTGGAGGCCAGGGAGCGGGGTGGAGCTGTTTTTT
v_call: TRBV28; d_call: NA; clone_size: few; j_call: TRBJ1-1; cdr3_aa: CASRIITEAFF; cdr3_nt: TGTGCCAGCAGAATAATCACTGAAGCTTTCTTT
v_call: TRBV9; d_call: NA; clone_size: NA; j_call: TRBJ1-3; cdr3_aa: CASSPSVDTYSGNTIYF; cdr3_nt: TGTGCCAGCAGCCCATCGGTCGACACCTACTCTGGAAACACCATATATTTT
v_call: TRBV30; d_call: NA; clone_size: many; j_call: TRBJ2-1; cdr3_aa: CAWTLIPGPSFF; cdr3_nt: TGTGCCTGGACCTTAATACCGGGACCCTCGTTCTTC
v_call: TRBV6-6; d_call: NA; clone_size: NA; j_call: TRBJ2-3; cdr3_aa: CASSSRGTLTDTQYF; cdr3_nt: TGTGCCAGCAGTTCACGGGGGACCCTCACAGATACGCAGTATTTT
v_call: TRBV4-1; d_call: NA; clone_size: NA; j_call: TRBJ1-5; cdr3_aa: CASSRGSGNQPQHF; cdr3_nt: TGCGCCAGCAGCCGAGGGAGTGGCAATCAGCCCCAGCATTTT